These T cell receptor beta chains were read from a single sample in a study of blood T cell repertoires in COVID-19. TCRdb keeps only in-frame clones here, not all; method: immunoSEQ multiplex PCR. This sample has hundreds of thousands of clones, with about 80% found just once. Material: peripheral blood. All receptors derive from a woman aged 40-49 years with active or convalescent COVID-19. CDR3s include the opening cysteine and the closing phenylalanine or tryptophan. D genes are given only for firm matches. The size entry is marked missing in some rows and otherwise reads once, few, many or a size class.

j_gene: TRBJ2-5
d_gene: TRBD2
abundance: NA
v_gene: TRBV3-1/TRBV3-2
CDR3nt: TGTGCCAGCAGCCCACTAGCGGGGGTCCAAGAGACCCAGTACTTC
CDR3aa: CASSPLAGVQETQYF

j_gene: TRBJ2-1
d_gene: TRBD2
abundance: NA
v_gene: TRBV27
CDR3nt: TGTGCCAGCAGTTTTCGCCGGGACTATTCGTATGAGCAGTTCTTC
CDR3aa: CASSFRRDYSYEQFF

j_gene: TRBJ1-3
d_gene: NA
abundance: NA
v_gene: TRBV19
CDR3nt: TGTGCCAGTAGTATAGGGGGCGCCACCATATATTTT
CDR3aa: CASSIGGATIYF

j_gene: TRBJ1-1
d_gene: TRBD1
abundance: once
v_gene: TRBV7-3
CDR3nt: TGTGCCAGCAGACTAGGGGGCTCGGGCACTGAAGCTTTCTTT
CDR3aa: CASRLGGSGTEAFF

j_gene: TRBJ2-2
d_gene: TRBD1
abundance: many
v_gene: TRBV9
CDR3nt: TGTGCCAGCAGCGTAGAGGTACAGGGGGCGGTCGGGGAGCTGTTTTTT
CDR3aa: CASSVEVQGAVGELFF

j_gene: TRBJ2-7
d_gene: NA
abundance: NA
v_gene: TRBV14
CDR3nt: TGTGCCAGCAGCCAAGACCGCTACAGCGTGGGGCTAGGGGAGCAGTACTTC
CDR3aa: CASSQDRYSVGLGEQYF

j_gene: TRBJ2-1
d_gene: NA
abundance: NA
v_gene: TRBV19
CDR3nt: TGTGCCAGTAGAAACGCGGTAGGGGGGGCCTACAATGAGCAGTTCTTC
CDR3aa: CASRNAVGGAYNEQFF

j_gene: TRBJ1-1
d_gene: NA
abundance: NA
v_gene: TRBV9
CDR3nt: TGTGCCAGCAGCCCCGTTTGGACACTCACTGAAGCTTTCTTT
CDR3aa: CASSPVWTLTEAFF

j_gene: TRBJ2-7
d_gene: NA
abundance: NA
v_gene: TRBV9
CDR3nt: TGTGCCAGCAGTGCGGACGGGGGATACTCCTACGAGCAGTACTTC
CDR3aa: CASSADGGYSYEQYF

j_gene: TRBJ1-2
d_gene: TRBD1
abundance: NA
v_gene: TRBV5-1
CDR3nt: TGCGCCAGCAGCCCCCGGACAGGGGTCTACTATGGCTACACCTTC
CDR3aa: CASSPRTGVYYGYTF

j_gene: TRBJ2-7
d_gene: TRBD1
abundance: NA
v_gene: TRBV11-3
CDR3nt: TGTGCCAGCAGCGAGACACAGGGGTTTCTAAACGAGCAGTACTTC
CDR3aa: CASSETQGFLNEQYF

j_gene: TRBJ1-3
d_gene: NA
abundance: NA
v_gene: TRBV30
CDR3nt: TGTGCCCGAGCACAGGATCGAAACACCATATATTTT
CDR3aa: CARAQDRNTIYF

j_gene: TRBJ2-7
d_gene: TRBD2
abundance: few
v_gene: TRBV7-2
CDR3nt: TGTGCCAGCAGTCGCGACAGCGGGGGCTCCTACGAGCAGTACTTC
CDR3aa: CASSRDSGGSYEQYF

j_gene: TRBJ2-4
d_gene: NA
abundance: NA
v_gene: TRBV7-9
CDR3nt: TGTGCCAGCAGCTTCCACAGGGTCGGGGCAAAAAACATTCAGTACTTC
CDR3aa: CASSFHRVGAKNIQYF

j_gene: TRBJ2-1
d_gene: NA
abundance: many
v_gene: TRBV7-9
CDR3nt: TGTGCCAGCACCGTGGGGGGTTACAATGAGCAGTTCTTC
CDR3aa: CASTVGGYNEQFF

j_gene: TRBJ1-5
d_gene: NA
abundance: NA
v_gene: TRBV30
CDR3nt: TGTGCCTGGAGTGTGAGGGAAGGTAGGCCCCAGCATTTT
CDR3aa: CAWSVREGRPQHF

j_gene: TRBJ2-3
d_gene: TRBD1
abundance: NA
v_gene: TRBV5-1
CDR3nt: TGCGCCAGCAGCTTGGTGGACAGGGACGATACGCAGTATTTT
CDR3aa: CASSLVDRDDTQYF

j_gene: TRBJ1-1
d_gene: TRBD1
abundance: NA
v_gene: TRBV5-1
CDR3nt: TGCGCCAGCAGCTCGGCGGGCGGGACAGGGAATCCGAACACTGAAGCTTTCTTT
CDR3aa: CASSSAGGTGNPNTEAFF

j_gene: TRBJ2-5
d_gene: TRBD2
abundance: few
v_gene: TRBV4-2
CDR3nt: TGTGCCAGCAGCCCCGGCGGAGCTAGCGGGGGAGAGACCCAGTACTTC
CDR3aa: CASSPGGASGGETQYF

j_gene: TRBJ2-7
d_gene: TRBD1
abundance: NA
v_gene: TRBV27
CDR3nt: TGTGCCAGCAGACGTCCCGGGACAGGGCGATTAAATTACGAGCAGTACTTC
CDR3aa: CASRRPGTGRLNYEQYF

j_gene: TRBJ1-4
d_gene: NA
abundance: NA
v_gene: TRBV19
CDR3nt: TGTGCCAGTAGTACCCCTGGAGTAACCGAGAAACTGTTTTTT
CDR3aa: CASSTPGVTEKLFF

j_gene: TRBJ2-5
d_gene: NA
abundance: NA
v_gene: TRBV7-2
CDR3nt: TGTGCCAGCAGCCCCAAAGAGACCCAGTACTTC
CDR3aa: CASSPKETQYF

j_gene: TRBJ2-5
d_gene: TRBD1
abundance: NA
v_gene: TRBV27
CDR3nt: TGTGCCAGCAGTATCACGACAGGGCCACAGTTGGGAGAGACCCAGTACTTC
CDR3aa: CASSITTGPQLGETQYF

j_gene: TRBJ1-1
d_gene: TRBD1
abundance: NA
v_gene: TRBV7-9
CDR3nt: TGTGCCAGCAGCTCGTCAGACAGGGCCGGAGGCACTGAAGCTTTCTTT
CDR3aa: CASSSSDRAGGTEAFF

j_gene: TRBJ1-2
d_gene: TRBD1
abundance: NA
v_gene: TRBV24-1
CDR3nt: TGTGCCATCTCGACAGGGAACTATGGCTACACCTTC
CDR3aa: CAISTGNYGYTF

j_gene: TRBJ1-1
d_gene: TRBD1
abundance: NA
v_gene: TRBV7-9
CDR3nt: TGTGCCAGCTTGGGGACAGGGAACACTGAAGCTTTCTTT
CDR3aa: CASLGTGNTEAFF

j_gene: TRBJ1-4
d_gene: NA
abundance: NA
v_gene: TRBV6-1
CDR3nt: TGTGCCAGCAGTGAACTCTGGGGAGGCCGAAATGAAAAACTGTTTTTT
CDR3aa: CASSELWGGRNEKLFF

j_gene: TRBJ1-2
d_gene: NA
abundance: NA
v_gene: TRBV27
CDR3nt: TGTGCCAGCAGGGGGGAACGGGGAGGGGACTATGGCTACACCTTC
CDR3aa: CASRGERGGDYGYTF

j_gene: TRBJ2-5
d_gene: NA
abundance: NA
v_gene: TRBV7-2
CDR3nt: TGTGCCAGCAGCTCAACCGATAGGACCCAGTACTTC
CDR3aa: CASSSTDRTQYF

j_gene: TRBJ1-2
d_gene: NA
abundance: NA
v_gene: TRBV18
CDR3nt: TGTGCCAGCTCACCCGCGAGGGGGGGCTATGGCTACACCTTC
CDR3aa: CASSPARGGYGYTF

j_gene: TRBJ1-2
d_gene: TRBD1
abundance: once
v_gene: TRBV12-3/TRBV12-4
CDR3nt: TGTGCCAGCAGAGGACATGGGACAGGGGGTTGCACCTTC
CDR3aa: CASRGHGTGGCTF

j_gene: TRBJ2-7
d_gene: TRBD2
abundance: NA
v_gene: TRBV6-2/TRBV6-3
CDR3nt: TGTGCCAGCAGCTGGACTAGCGGGGGCCGGAGCTCCTACGAGCAGTACTTC
CDR3aa: CASSWTSGGRSSYEQYF

j_gene: TRBJ1-2
d_gene: NA
abundance: NA
v_gene: TRBV2
CDR3nt: TGTGCCAGCAGTGACGCAGGGCGAGGCTACACCTTC
CDR3aa: CASSDAGRGYTF

j_gene: TRBJ1-1
d_gene: TRBD1
abundance: NA
v_gene: TRBV19
CDR3nt: TGTGCCAGTAGACCTAAGGACAGGGCCCTCCCAATGAACACTGAAGCTTTCTTT
CDR3aa: CASRPKDRALPMNTEAFF

j_gene: TRBJ2-7
d_gene: TRBD2
abundance: NA
v_gene: TRBV11-3
CDR3nt: TGTGCCAGCAGCTTCCTAGCGGGCTCCTACGAGCAGTACTTC
CDR3aa: CASSFLAGSYEQYF

j_gene: TRBJ2-1
d_gene: TRBD2
abundance: NA
v_gene: TRBV5-1
CDR3nt: TGCGCCAGCAGCCAGGGACTAGCGCCCTACAATGAGCAGTTCTTC
CDR3aa: CASSQGLAPYNEQFF

j_gene: TRBJ2-7
d_gene: NA
abundance: NA
v_gene: TRBV19
CDR3nt: TGTGCCAGTAGCAGCGGCAGTGGGGTATGGGAGCAGTACTTC
CDR3aa: CASSSGSGVWEQYF

j_gene: TRBJ1-4
d_gene: NA
abundance: NA
v_gene: TRBV15
CDR3nt: TGTGCCACCAGCAGAGTCCGCGAGGGCAAACTGTTTTTT
CDR3aa: CATSRVREGKLFF

j_gene: TRBJ2-7
d_gene: TRBD2
abundance: NA
v_gene: TRBV5-1
CDR3nt: TGCGCCAGCAGCTTGGGACTAGCGGGGACTTACGAGCAGTACTTC
CDR3aa: CASSLGLAGTYEQYF

j_gene: TRBJ1-1
d_gene: TRBD1
abundance: few
v_gene: TRBV5-6
CDR3nt: TGTGCCAGCAGCCTGGCCCCGGGACAGGGGACTGAAGCTTTCTTT
CDR3aa: CASSLAPGQGTEAFF

j_gene: TRBJ2-7
d_gene: TRBD2
abundance: NA
v_gene: TRBV27
CDR3nt: TGTGCCAGCAGTTTTCTAGGTGGGAGGGTAGGCGAGCAGTACTTC
CDR3aa: CASSFLGGRVGEQYF

j_gene: TRBJ2-7
d_gene: NA
abundance: few
v_gene: TRBV3-1/TRBV3-2
CDR3nt: TGTGCCAGCAGCCCGGGGTCCTACGAGCAGTACTTC
CDR3aa: CASSPGSYEQYF

j_gene: TRBJ2-7
d_gene: NA
abundance: NA
v_gene: TRBV5-1
CDR3nt: TGCGCCAGCAGCTGGACTGGTCTCTACGAGCAGTACTTC
CDR3aa: CASSWTGLYEQYF

j_gene: TRBJ1-2
d_gene: NA
abundance: NA
v_gene: TRBV30
CDR3nt: TGTGCCTGGGATTCATCAGGGGAAGGCTACACCTTC
CDR3aa: CAWDSSGEGYTF

j_gene: TRBJ2-3
d_gene: NA
abundance: NA
v_gene: TRBV4-1
CDR3nt: TGCGCCAGCAGCCACGGCAGGGCAACTTCTAGCACAGATACGCAGTATTTT
CDR3aa: CASSHGRATSSTDTQYF

j_gene: TRBJ1-2
d_gene: TRBD1
abundance: NA
v_gene: TRBV5-6
CDR3nt: TGTGCCAGCAGCTTGGCTGGGACAGGGCCTGGCTACACCTTC
CDR3aa: CASSLAGTGPGYTF

j_gene: TRBJ2-7
d_gene: NA
abundance: NA
v_gene: TRBV18
CDR3nt: TGTGCCAGCTCACCCCACCCGAGCGTGTCCGAGCAGTACTTC
CDR3aa: CASSPHPSVSEQYF

j_gene: TRBJ2-3
d_gene: NA
abundance: NA
v_gene: TRBV12-5
CDR3nt: TGTGCTAGTGGTTTTAGAGTCCCAGATACGCAGTATTTT
CDR3aa: CASGFRVPDTQYF

j_gene: TRBJ2-7
d_gene: NA
abundance: NA
v_gene: TRBV14
CDR3nt: TGTGCCAGCAGCCAAGCCCGCGAGCAGTACTTC
CDR3aa: CASSQAREQYF